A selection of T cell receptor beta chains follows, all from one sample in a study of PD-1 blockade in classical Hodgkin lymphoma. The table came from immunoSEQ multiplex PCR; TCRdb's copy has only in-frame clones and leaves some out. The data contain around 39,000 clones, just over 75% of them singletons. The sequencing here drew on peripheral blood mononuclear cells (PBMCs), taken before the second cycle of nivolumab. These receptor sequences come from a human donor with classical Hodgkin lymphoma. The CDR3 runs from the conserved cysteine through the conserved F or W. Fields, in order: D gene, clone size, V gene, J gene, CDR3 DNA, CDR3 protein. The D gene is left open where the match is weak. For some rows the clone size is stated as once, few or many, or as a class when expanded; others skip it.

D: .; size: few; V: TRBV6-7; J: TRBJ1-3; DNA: TGTGCCAGCAGTTCCATTAGGTTGTTCGGAAACACCATATATTTT; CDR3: CASSSIRLFGNTIYF
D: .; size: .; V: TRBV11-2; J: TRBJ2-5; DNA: TGTGCCAGCAGCCAGATGGGACGGTTCCAAGAGACCCAGTACTTC; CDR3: CASSQMGRFQETQYF
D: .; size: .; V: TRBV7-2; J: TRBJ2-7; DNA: TGTGCCAGCAGCTTAGCGCTAGCGAGCGAGCAGTACTTC; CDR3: CASSLALASEQYF
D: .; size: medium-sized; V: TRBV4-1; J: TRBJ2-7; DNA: TGCGCCAGCAGCCAAGGGGTTAGTGACACCTACGAGCAGTACTTC; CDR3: CASSQGVSDTYEQYF
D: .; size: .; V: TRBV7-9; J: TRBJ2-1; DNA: TGTGCCAGCAGCCAGAGCCTAGTGCAGTTCTTC; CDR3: CASSQSLVQFF
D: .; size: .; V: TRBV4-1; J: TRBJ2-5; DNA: TGCGCCAGCAGCCTAGTCGGGGGGCGCGGGGAGACCCAGTACTTC; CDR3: CASSLVGGRGETQYF
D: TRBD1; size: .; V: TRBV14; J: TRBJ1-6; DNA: TGTGCCAGCGGGACAGCCAATTCACCCCTCCACTTT; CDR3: CASGTANSPLHF
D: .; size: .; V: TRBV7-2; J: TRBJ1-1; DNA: TGTGCCAGCAGCCTGCGGGGGGGTGAAGCTTTCTTT; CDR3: CASSLRGGEAFF
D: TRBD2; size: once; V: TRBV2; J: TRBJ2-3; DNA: TGTGCCAGCAGTGAACCACCGGGGGGGCCAGATACGCAGTATTTT; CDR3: CASSEPPGGPDTQYF
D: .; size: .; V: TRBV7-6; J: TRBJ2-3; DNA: TGTGCCAGCAGCCCGCACTCGTTTTCAACAGATACGCAGTATTTT; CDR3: CASSPHSFSTDTQYF
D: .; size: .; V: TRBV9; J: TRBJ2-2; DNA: TGTGCCAGCAGCCCCCCGAGGAACACCGGGGAGCTGTTTTTT; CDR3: CASSPPRNTGELFF
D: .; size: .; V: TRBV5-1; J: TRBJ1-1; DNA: TGCGCCAGCAGCTTGCCTACTTTGACAGCGAACACTGAAGCTTTCTTT; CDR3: CASSLPTLTANTEAFF
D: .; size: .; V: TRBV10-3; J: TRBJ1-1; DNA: TGTGCCATCTCCGACCCGCTGGCCAAAGCTTTCTTT; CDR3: CAISDPLAKAFF
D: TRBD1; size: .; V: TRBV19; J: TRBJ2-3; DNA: TGTGCCAGTAGTTCCCGGGACAGGGGGACAGATACGCAGTATTTT; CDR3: CASSSRDRGTDTQYF
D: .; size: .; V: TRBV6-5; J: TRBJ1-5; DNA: TGTGCCAGCAGTTCAGGGCAGGGGTCCAATCAGCCCCAGCATTTT; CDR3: CASSSGQGSNQPQHF
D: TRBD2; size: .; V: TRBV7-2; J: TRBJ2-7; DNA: TGTGCCAGCAGCTTAGAGTCACTGCGGGGGGTCGAGTACTTC; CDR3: CASSLESLRGVEYF
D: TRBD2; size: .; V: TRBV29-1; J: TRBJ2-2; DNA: TGCAGCGGTCGGACTAGCGGGGTAGCCGGGGAGCTGTTTTTT; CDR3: CSGRTSGVAGELFF
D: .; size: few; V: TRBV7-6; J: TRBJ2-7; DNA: TGTGCCAGCAGCCCGGGCCTTTACGAGCAGTACTTC; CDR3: CASSPGLYEQYF
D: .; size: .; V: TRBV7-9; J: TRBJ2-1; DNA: TGTGCCAGTCTACGGGCTCGGTCTTTGGACAATGAGCAGTTCTTC; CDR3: CASLRARSLDNEQFF
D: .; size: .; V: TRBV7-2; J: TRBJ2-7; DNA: TGTGCCAGCAGCTTACACGGTCAGGCATTACCCTACGAGCAGTACTTC; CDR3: CASSLHGQALPYEQYF
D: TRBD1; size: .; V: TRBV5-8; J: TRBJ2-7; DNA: TGTGCCAGCAGCATGGAACCAGGGGGCGCATCCTACGAGCAGTACTTC; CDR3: CASSMEPGGASYEQYF
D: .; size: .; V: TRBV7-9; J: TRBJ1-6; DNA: TGTGCCAGCAGCTTAGCAGTCGACACCCGGGGGAGTTCACCCCTCCACTTT; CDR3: CASSLAVDTRGSSPLHF
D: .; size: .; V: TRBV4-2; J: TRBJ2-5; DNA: TGTGCCAGCAGCCAAGATCCGAGGAAGACCCAGTACTTC; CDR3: CASSQDPRKTQYF
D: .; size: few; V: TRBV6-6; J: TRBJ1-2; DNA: TGTGCCAGCACCACTCGCATCGGCTATGGCTACACCTTC; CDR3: CASTTRIGYGYTF
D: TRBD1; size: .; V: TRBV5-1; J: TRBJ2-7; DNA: TGCGCCAGCAGCTCGATCTCAGGGGGCTACTACGAGCAGTACTTC; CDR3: CASSSISGGYYEQYF
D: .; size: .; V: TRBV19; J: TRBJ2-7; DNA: TGTGCCAGTAGCCTCCAGCCGACAGGTTCCTACGAGCAGTACTTC; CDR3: CASSLQPTGSYEQYF
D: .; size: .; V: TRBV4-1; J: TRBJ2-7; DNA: TGCGCCAGCAGCCAAGATCCAGACTCCTACGAGCAGTACTTC; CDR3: CASSQDPDSYEQYF
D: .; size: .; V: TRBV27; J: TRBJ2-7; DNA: TGTGCCAGCAGTTTACTGGGGGAATCCTACGAGCAGTACTTC; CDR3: CASSLLGESYEQYF
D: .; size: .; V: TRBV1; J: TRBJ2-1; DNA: TGCACCAGCAGCCAAGATCCTCGGGGACCATCCTACAATGAGCAGTTCTTC; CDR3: CTSSQDPRGPSYNEQFF
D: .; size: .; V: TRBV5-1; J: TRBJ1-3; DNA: TGCGCCAGCAGCTTAAATGGAGGTGGAAACACCATATATTTT; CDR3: CASSLNGGGNTIYF
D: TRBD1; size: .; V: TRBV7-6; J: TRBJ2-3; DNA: TGTGCCAGCAGCTTGACAGGGGGGCTTCGGGGCACAGATACGCAGTATTTT; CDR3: CASSLTGGLRGTDTQYF
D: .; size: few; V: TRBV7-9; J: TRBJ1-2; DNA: TGTGCCAGCAGCATAGACAGCTATGGCTACACCTTC; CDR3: CASSIDSYGYTF
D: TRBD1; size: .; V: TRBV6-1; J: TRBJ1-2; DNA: TGTGCCAGCAGGCCAGACAGGGCCCGGGATGGCTACACCTTC; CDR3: CASRPDRARDGYTF
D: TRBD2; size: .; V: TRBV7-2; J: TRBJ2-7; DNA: TGTGCCAGCAGCTTCGGTTGGGCTAGCGGGGGCTACGAGCAGTACTTC; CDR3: CASSFGWASGGYEQYF
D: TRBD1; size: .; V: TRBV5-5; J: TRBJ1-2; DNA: TGTGCCAGCAGCTGGACAGGGGTTGGCTACACCTTC; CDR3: CASSWTGVGYTF
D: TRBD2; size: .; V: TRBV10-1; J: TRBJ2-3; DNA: TGCGCCAGCGGAGTTTCAGAACGGGGGGGCCCCTTAGGGCGCACAGATACGCAGTATTTT; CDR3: CASGVSERGGPLGRTDTQYF
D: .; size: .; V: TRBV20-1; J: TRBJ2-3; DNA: TGCAGTGCGGAGGCGACAGATACGCAGTATTTT; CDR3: CSAEATDTQYF
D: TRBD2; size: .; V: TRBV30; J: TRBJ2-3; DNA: TGTGCCTGGACTAGCGGGGAGTACACAGATACGCAGTATTTT; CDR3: CAWTSGEYTDTQYF
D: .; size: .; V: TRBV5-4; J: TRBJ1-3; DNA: TGTGCCAGCAGCTTGGACTGGCATCCTGGAAACACCATATATTTT; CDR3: CASSLDWHPGNTIYF
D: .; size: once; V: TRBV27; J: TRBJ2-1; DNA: TGTGCCAGCAGTACCACCGGACCGGTCATCAGTAATGAGCAGTTCTTC; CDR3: CASSTTGPVISNEQFF
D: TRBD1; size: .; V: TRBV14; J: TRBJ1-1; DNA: TGTGCCAGCAGCTCCTACCCCCGGACAGGGAGGGGGACTGAAGCTTTCTTT; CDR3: CASSSYPRTGRGTEAFF
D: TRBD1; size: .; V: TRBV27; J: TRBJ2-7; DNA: TGTGCCAGCAGCAACGGACAGGGATGGCACGAGCAGTACTTC; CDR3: CASSNGQGWHEQYF
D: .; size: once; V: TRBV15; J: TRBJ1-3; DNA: TGTGCCACCAGCAGACAGACAGGATTCTCTGGAAACACCATATATTTT; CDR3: CATSRQTGFSGNTIYF
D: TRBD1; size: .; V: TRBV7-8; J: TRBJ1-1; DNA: TGTGCCAGCAGCCTCCACCCAGGGACAGGGAAAACTGAAGCTTTCTTT; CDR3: CASSLHPGTGKTEAFF
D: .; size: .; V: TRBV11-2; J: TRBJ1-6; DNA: TGTGCCAGCAGCCTCGAAGACAGGAGGAATTCACCCCTCCACTTT; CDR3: CASSLEDRRNSPLHF
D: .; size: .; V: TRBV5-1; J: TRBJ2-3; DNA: TGCGCCAGCAGCCAAGGACCAGGCACAGATACGCAGTATTTT; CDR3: CASSQGPGTDTQYF
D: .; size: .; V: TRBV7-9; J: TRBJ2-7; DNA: TGTGCCAGCTACGACAGTAGAGGGACCTACGAGCAGTACTTC; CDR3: CASYDSRGTYEQYF
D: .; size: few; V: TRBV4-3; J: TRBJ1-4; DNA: TGCGCCAGCAGCCAAGATACGGGGAGAGAAAAACTGTTTTTT; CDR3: CASSQDTGREKLFF
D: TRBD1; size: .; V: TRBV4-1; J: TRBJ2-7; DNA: TGCGCCAGCAGTGGACAGGGGAGGGACTACGAGCAGTACTTC; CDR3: CASSGQGRDYEQYF
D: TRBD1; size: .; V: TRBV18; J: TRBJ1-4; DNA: TGTGCCAGCTCACCCGGACAGGGCCTAGAACTGTTTTTT; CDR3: CASSPGQGLELFF
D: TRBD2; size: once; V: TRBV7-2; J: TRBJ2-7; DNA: TGTGCCAGCAGCTACGGACTAGTCTCCTACGAGCAGTACTTC; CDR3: CASSYGLVSYEQYF
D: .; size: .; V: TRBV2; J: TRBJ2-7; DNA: TGTGCCAGCAGTGAGAACTCCTTCTCCGTTGGGCAGTACTTC; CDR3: CASSENSFSVGQYF
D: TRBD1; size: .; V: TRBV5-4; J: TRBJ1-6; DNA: TGTGCCAGCAGCTTGTTCAGCCAGGGGGGAGGTTGGAATTCACCCCTCCACTTT; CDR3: CASSLFSQGGGWNSPLHF